This T cell receptor beta chain was sequenced in a study of cytomegalovirus exposure and HLA in healthy donors. This CDR3 has 15 residues. After removal of 5 bases from V and 4 bases from J, the junction contained 1 base not matched to a gene. Germline CDR1 and CDR2: LNHDA and SQIVND (reference sequence). Study conclusions and caveats: That first-cohort TCR clusters tended to co-occur in the roughly 130 validation repertoires was found in a later analysis. Most TCR sequences were rare, but some public TCRs occurred in many donors. A few chains tied to CMV proved CMV antigen-specific in vitro.

This clone was recorded only once. The antigen remains unidentified. The donors were members of the approximately 110-subject validation cohort (separate from the approximately 670-subject first cohort). The method was immunoSEQ multiplex PCR; TCRdb's version includes in-frame clones alone and lacks a portion of them. The sample lists about 110,000 clones, 95% seen once, with roughly 0.67% in the top ten. Sequencing was carried out using PBMCs. The chain employs TRBV19 and TRBJ2-1; 14 nucleotides match TRBD2. The receptor was isolated from a young woman in good health and CMV-seronegative. The CDR3 loop reads CASSRTSGGYNEQFF. Here the CDR3 DNA reads TGTGCCAGTAGTCGGACTAGCGGGGGGTACAATGAGCAGTTCTTC.